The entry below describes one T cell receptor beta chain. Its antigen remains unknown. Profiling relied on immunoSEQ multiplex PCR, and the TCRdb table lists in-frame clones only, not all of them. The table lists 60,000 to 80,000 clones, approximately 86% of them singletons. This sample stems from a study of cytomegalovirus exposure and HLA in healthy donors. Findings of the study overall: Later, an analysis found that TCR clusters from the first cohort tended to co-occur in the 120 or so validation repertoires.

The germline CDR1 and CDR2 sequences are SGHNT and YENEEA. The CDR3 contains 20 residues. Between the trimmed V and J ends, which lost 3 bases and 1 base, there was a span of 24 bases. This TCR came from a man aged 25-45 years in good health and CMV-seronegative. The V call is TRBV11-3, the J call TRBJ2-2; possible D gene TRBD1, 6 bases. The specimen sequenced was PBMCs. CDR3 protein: CASSFSRTASRLENTGELFF. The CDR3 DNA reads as TGTGCCAGCAGCTTCTCTAGGACAGCCTCTCGATTGGAGAACACCGGGGAGCTGTTTTTT.